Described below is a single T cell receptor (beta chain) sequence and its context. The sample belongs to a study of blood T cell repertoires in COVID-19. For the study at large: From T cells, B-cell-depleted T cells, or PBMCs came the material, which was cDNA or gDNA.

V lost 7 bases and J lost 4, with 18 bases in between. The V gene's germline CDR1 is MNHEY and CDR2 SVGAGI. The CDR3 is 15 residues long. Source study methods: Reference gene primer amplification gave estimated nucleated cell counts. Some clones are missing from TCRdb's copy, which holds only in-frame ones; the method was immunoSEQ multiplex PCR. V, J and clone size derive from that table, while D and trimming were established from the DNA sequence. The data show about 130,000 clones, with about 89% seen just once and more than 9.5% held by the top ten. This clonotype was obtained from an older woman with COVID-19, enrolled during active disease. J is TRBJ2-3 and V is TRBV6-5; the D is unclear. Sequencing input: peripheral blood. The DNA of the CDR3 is TGTGCCAGCACCCCCCCGGGTGTTTCGTCAGATACGCAGTATTTT. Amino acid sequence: CASTPPGVSSDTQYF.